One and the same sample provided the 5 T cell receptor beta chains below, sequenced in a study of response to subunit inactivated influenza vaccine. TCRdb analysed the RT-PCR reads with MiXCR anew, one entry per CDR3 protein. This table has roughly 700,000 distinct CDR3 sequences, approximately 14% appearing once. Specimen: PBMCs from blood, collected about 13 days after vaccination. These receptors were taken from a man aged 50 to 60 who received an inactivated influenza vaccine.

This chain uses TRBV5-1 with TRBJ1-1; 7 positions agree with TRBD1. Germline CDR1 SGHRS, CDR2 YFSETQ. The CDR3 length is 17 residues. The trim removed 2 bases at V and 0 bases at J, leaving 10 bases unmatched. The CDR3 region is CASSLAAGGPMNTEAFF. Here the CDR3 DNA reads TGCGCCAGCAGCTTAGCGGCAGGGGGGCCCATGAACACTGAAGCTTTCTTT.

The chain has TRBV29-1 and TRBJ2-7, with unresolved D. Germline CDR1 reads SQVTM; CDR2 reads ANQGSEA. V lost 7 bases to trimming and J lost 1 base, with 11 bases between them. This CDR3 region has 12 residues. Here the CDR3 reads CSAQAVSYEQYF. The CDR3 nucleotides read TGCAGCGCTCAGGCGGTTTCCTACGAGCAGTACTTC.

V usage is TRBV4-2 and J usage is TRBJ2-7; 11 bases agree with TRBD1. Per germline, CDR1 LGHNA and CDR2 YNFKEQ. The CDR3 extends over 14 amino acids. J lost 4 bases, V lost 5 bases, and 4 bases had no gene match. The CDR3 DNA reads TGTGCCAGCAGCGCGGACAGGGGGCAGTACGAGCAGTACTTC. Protein sequence: CASSADRGQYEQYF.

This clonotype occurred many times. The J gene is TRBJ1-1, the V gene TRBV6-2 or TRBV6-3; possible D gene TRBD1, 6 bases. The CDR3 length is 14 residues. The ends were cut back, 8 bases at V and 6 bases at J, with 19 bases in the middle. Germline V gives CDR1 MNHEY, CDR2 SVGEGT. CDR3 residues: CASWEVGQFAEAFF. CDR3 nucleotides: TGTGCCAGCTGGGAGGTGGGACAATTCGCTGAAGCTTTCTTT.

This chain uses TRBV5-1 with TRBJ2-2; 9 nucleotides line up with TRBD1. CDR1 and CDR2 from the germline V gene are SGHRS and YFSETQ. Germline trimming cut 4 bases from V and 2 bases from J; bases unmatched to any gene: 6. The CDR3 is made up of 16 amino acids. CDR3 nucleotide sequence: TGCGCCAGCAGCGTTACAGGGGGCCTCAACACCGGGGAGCTGTTTTTT. Translating it yields CASSVTGGLNTGELFF.